A selection of T cell receptor beta chains follows, all from one sample in a study of T cell repertoires in cytomegalovirus infection. For these receptors, no antigen is known. TCRdb reanalysed the reads using MiXCR and keeps one entry per CDR3 protein. Of roughly 990,000 distinct CDR3 sequences listed, around 31% were seen once; the top ten hold roughly 13%. The material was cultured CD8+ T cells from PBMCs, obtained from culture after CMV antigen stimulation. These receptors all come from a human donor in good health (CMV status not recorded). Some clones in this sample may be carry-over from other donors' samples. The CDR3 runs from the conserved cysteine through the conserved F or W. D genes are given only for firm matches. Clone size is given for some rows only: seen once, a few or many times, or a class if the clone is expanded.

j_gene,v_gene,abundance,d_gene,CDR3aa,CDR3nt
TRBJ1-1,TRBV7-2,many,.,CASSLTLATEAFF,TGTGCCAGCAGCCTTACGTTGGCCACTGAAGCTTTCTTT
TRBJ2-3,TRBV7-2,.,TRBD2,CASSYLAAPSTDTQYF,TGTGCCAGCAGTTACCTAGCGGCCCCTAGCACAGATACGCAGTATTTT
TRBJ1-2,TRBV7-9,many,.,CASKVGRGYTF,TGTGCCAGCAAGGTCGGTCGGGGCTACACCTTC
TRBJ2-1,TRBV27,few,TRBD2,CASSRRGVVGNEQFF,TGTGCCAGCAGTCGTCGGGGGGTAGTAGGCAATGAGCAGTTCTTC
TRBJ2-5,TRBV7-3,.,TRBD2,CASSTWRTSGVHQETQYF,TGTGCCAGCAGCACCTGGCGGACTAGCGGGGTCCACCAAGAGACCCAGTACTTC
TRBJ1-2,TRBV4-1,few,.,CASSQGRTGYTF,TGCGCCAGCAGCCAAGGCAGGACCGGCTACACCTTC
TRBJ1-2,TRBV7-6,.,TRBD1,CASSLVGGGGYTF,TGTGCCAGCAGCTTAGTAGGGGGCGGTGGCTACACCTTC
TRBJ1-1,TRBV2,many,.,CASMGSSEAFF,TGTGCCAGCATGGGGAGCTCTGAAGCTTTCTTT
TRBJ1-1,TRBV19,.,.,CASSIDRGARTEAFF,TGTGCCAGTAGTATAGATCGGGGGGCGCGCACTGAAGCTTTCTTT
TRBJ1-2,TRBV7-9,many,.,CASSPTLDRLNYDGYTF,TGTGCCAGCAGCCCCACCCTTGACCGCCTTAACTACGATGGCTACACCTTC
TRBJ2-5,TRBV7-9,many,TRBD1,CASSLRTGGAYF,TGTGCCAGCAGCTTACGAACAGGGGGCGCATACTTC
TRBJ2-7,TRBV20-1,.,.,CSARPRRDEQYF,TGCAGTGCTAGACCCCGAAGAGACGAGCAGTACTTC
TRBJ1-2,TRBV7-6,.,TRBD1,CASSGRGTGDGYTF,TGTGCCAGCAGCGGTAGAGGGACAGGGGATGGCTACACCTTC
TRBJ1-1,TRBV7-9,few,TRBD1,CASSLGEGAPIEAFF,TGTGCCAGCAGCTTGGGGGAGGGGGCGCCGATTGAAGCTTTCTTT
TRBJ1-1,TRBV12-3/TRBV12-4,.,.,CASRDQGTEAFF,TGTGCCAGCAGGGACCAGGGGACTGAAGCTTTCTTT
TRBJ1-2,TRBV6-2/TRBV6-3,few,.,CASSHQRGVNYGYTF,TGTGCCAGCAGCCACCAGAGGGGGGTCAACTATGGCTACACCTTC
TRBJ2-1,TRBV7-9,many,.,CASSLVGGPSREQFF,TGTGCCAGCAGCTTAGTCGGGGGCCCCTCCAGGGAGCAGTTCTTC
TRBJ2-1,TRBV6-2/TRBV6-3,few,.,CASREEEWNEQFF,TGTGCCAGCAGAGAGGAGGAGTGGAATGAGCAGTTCTTC
TRBJ1-4,TRBV27,.,TRBD1,CASSSYPTGGLFEKLFF,TGTGCCAGCAGTTCCTACCCGACAGGGGGCTTATTTGAAAAACTGTTTTTT
TRBJ2-3,TRBV7-9,many,.,CASSLRADTQYF,TGTGCCAGCAGCTTACGGGCAGATACGCAGTATTTT
TRBJ2-5,TRBV13,few,TRBD1,CASSLYRGTKETQYF,TGTGCCAGCAGCTTATACAGGGGAACCAAAGAGACCCAGTACTTC
TRBJ1-1,TRBV7-9,many,.,CASSHETARTEAFF,TGTGCCAGCAGCCACGAGACAGCCAGGACTGAAGCTTTCTTT
TRBJ1-1,TRBV19,.,TRBD1,CASSVTRTGPNTEAFF,TGTGCCAGTTCCGTGACTCGGACAGGGCCGAACACTGAAGCTTTCTTT
TRBJ2-6,TRBV23-1,few,TRBD1,CASGSSSGTGVLSGANVLTF,TGCGCCAGCGGATCTTCATCCGGGACAGGGGTCCTCTCTGGGGCCAACGTCCTGACTTTC
TRBJ1-1,TRBV27,.,.,CASSFGGGLTEAFF,TGTGCCAGCAGTTTTGGGGGGGGACTCACTGAAGCTTTCTTT
TRBJ1-6,TRBV19,few,.,CASSSRDGLSALHF,TGTGCCAGTAGTAGCCGGGACGGTTTATCGGCCCTCCACTTT
TRBJ2-3,TRBV5-3,.,.,CASSLENFITRYF,TGTGCCAGCAGCTTAGAAAATTTTATAACACGGTATTTT
TRBJ2-1,TRBV27,.,.,CASSLGVHASNEQFF,TGTGCCAGCAGTTTAGGTGTCCACGCTTCTAATGAGCAGTTCTTC
TRBJ2-1,TRBV27,.,.,CASREGGSYNEQFF,TGTGCCAGCAGGGAAGGGGGCTCCTACAATGAGCAGTTCTTC
TRBJ2-1,TRBV7-9,.,.,CASSPRTVNNEQFF,TGTGCCAGCAGTCCGAGGACTGTTAACAATGAGCAGTTCTTC
TRBJ1-1,TRBV9,.,TRBD1,CASSVPRDRGHFGTEAFF,TGTGCCAGCAGCGTACCTCGGGACAGGGGGCACTTCGGCACTGAAGCTTTCTTT
TRBJ2-6,TRBV6-8,.,.,CATAGPGANVLTF,TGTGCCACGGCAGGGCCTGGGGCCAACGTCCTGACTTTC
TRBJ2-1,TRBV5-6,few,.,CASSLGLYLSYNEQFF,TGTGCCAGCAGCTTGGGACTTTACTTGTCCTACAATGAGCAGTTCTTC
TRBJ1-1,TRBV12-3/TRBV12-4,many,.,CASRLGSNTEAFF,TGTGCCAGCAGACTTGGATCCAACACTGAAGCTTTCTTT
TRBJ2-5,TRBV7-9,once,.,CASSLWVGGKTLQETHYF,TGTGCCAGCAGCTTATGGGTTGGGGGTAAAACCCTCCAAGAGACCCATTACTTC
TRBJ2-5,TRBV4-1,few,TRBD1,CASSFSLLGGRVTQYF,TGCGCCAGCAGCTTCTCCCTTCTAGGGGGCCGGGTGACCCAGTACTTC
TRBJ2-2,TRBV6-5,.,.,CASSGALVGELFF,TGTGCCAGCAGTGGCGCGTTGGTCGGGGAGCTGTTTTTT